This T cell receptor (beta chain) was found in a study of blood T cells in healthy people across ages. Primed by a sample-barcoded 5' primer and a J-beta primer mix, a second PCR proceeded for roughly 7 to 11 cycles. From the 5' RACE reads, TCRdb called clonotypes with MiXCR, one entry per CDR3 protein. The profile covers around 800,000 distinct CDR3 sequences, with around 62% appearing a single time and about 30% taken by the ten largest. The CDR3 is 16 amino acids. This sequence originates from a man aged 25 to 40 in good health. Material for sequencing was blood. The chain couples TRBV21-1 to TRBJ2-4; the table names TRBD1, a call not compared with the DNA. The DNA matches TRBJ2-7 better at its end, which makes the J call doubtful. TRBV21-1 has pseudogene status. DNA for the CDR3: TGTGCCAGCAGCAAAAAGGCTGCCGGGGCTGGGGACGAGCAGTACTTC. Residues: CASSKKAAGAGDEQYF.